A single sample is the source of the 2 T cell receptor beta chains below, sequenced in a study of human T cells and chemical hapten exposure. MiXCR was run by TCRdb on the RACE reads, yielding one entry per CDR3 protein. The sample includes over 95,000 distinct CDR3 sequences, 9.5% to 15% seen only once; the top ten take 2% to 2.5%. Time point noted: patch test 1, 2 weeks after DPC sensitization. Treatment described: therapeutic diphenylcyclopropenone sensitization with weekly scalp DPC. Here the sequenced sample was whole blood, taken in connection with sensitization to the hapten diphenylcyclopropenone (DPC). Receptor source: a woman between 35 and 50 years old with alopecia areata. Some clones in this sample may be carry-over from other donors' samples.

The genes are TRBV28 and TRBJ2-1, with 10 positions matching TRBD1. V shed 5 bases and J 7 bases; nucleotides not matched to a gene: 8. The CDR3 spans 15 residues. Per germline, CDR1 MDHEN and CDR2 SYDVKM. The CDR3: CASSRPGTGANEQFF. CDR3 sequence (DNA): TGTGCCAGCAGTCGCCCCGGGACAGGGGCGAATGAGCAGTTCTTC.

This clonotype occurred a few times. The chain couples TRBV20-1 to TRBJ2-7; 7 positions agree with TRBD1. Per germline, CDR1 DFQATT and CDR2 SNEGSKA (reference sequence). The CDR3 spans 15 residues. V shed 6 bases and J 5 bases; nucleotides not matched to a gene: 16. The CDR3 spells CSARSPTGYRDEQYF. Written as DNA, the CDR3 is TGCAGTGCCAGATCCCCGACAGGGTATCGGGACGAGCAGTACTTC.